One and the same sample provided the 27 T cell receptor beta chains below, sequenced in a study of blood T cells in healthy people across ages. A J-beta primer mix and a sample-barcoded 5' primer were used in a second PCR of roughly 6 to 11 cycles. TCRdb processed the 5' RACE reads anew with MiXCR; each CDR3 protein has one entry. The table has 350,000 to 450,000 distinct CDR3 sequences, about 49% seen once. Sequenced sample: blood. All receptors derive from a man between 60 and 70 years old in good health.

This chain joins TRBV10-3 and TRBJ2-7; no reliable D call. V gave up 0 bases and J gave up 7 bases, with 10 bases separating them. The CDR3 runs 13 residues. Germline CDR1 and CDR2: ENHRY and SYGVKD. CDR3 coding DNA: TGTGCCATCAGTGAGTCCGCCCTAGATGAGCAGTACTTC. Translation gives CAISESALDEQYF.

This clonotype has a count of ten or more. The V call is TRBV7-9, the J call TRBJ2-7, with a weak D call TRBD2 (7 bases). The CDR3 spans 14 residues. Germline assignment: CDR1 SEHNR and CDR2 FQNEAQ (reference sequence). V was cut by 1 base and J by 5 bases, with 12 bases left in between. The CDR3 here is CASSLVGGPDEQYF. CDR3 DNA sequence: TGTGCCAGCAGCTTAGTCGGGGGGCCGGACGAGCAGTACTTC.

V gene TRBV7-9 combines with J gene TRBJ2-4; possible D gene TRBD1, 5 bases. The DNA matches TRBJ2-7 better at its end, which makes the J call doubtful. This CDR3 is built from 14 residues. CDR1 is SEHNR, CDR2 FQNEAQ, per germline (reference sequence). CDR3 protein: CASSPRGRGNEQYF. For the CDR3, the DNA is TGTGCCAGCAGCCCCAGAGGAAGGGGCAACGAGCAGTACTTC.

This chain uses TRBV12-3 or TRBV12-4 with TRBJ1-1, with TRBD1 as a possible D gene (5 bases). With 3 bases removed from V and 0 bases from J, the gap between germline ends came to 11 bases. The CDR3 has 15 residues. DNA of the CDR3: TGTGCCAGCAGTTTCCATGGGGCGATGAACACTGAAGCTTTCTTT. Translated, it gives CASSFHGAMNTEAFF.

CDR3 bases: TGTGCCAGCAGCAAAGATCGAACAGGGAAAGCGAATGAGCAGTTCTTC. Amino acid sequence: CASSKDRTGKANEQFF. The rearrangement uses TRBV21-1 and TRBJ2-1; the D call of TRBD1 is as the table states it, not checked on the DNA. TRBV21-1 is classified as a pseudogene. The CDR3 runs to 16 residues.

On this clonotype: This sequence may be a read error, since a much larger clone differs from it by one base. The rearrangement uses TRBV12-3 or TRBV12-4 and TRBJ2-1; possibly TRBD2 for D (6 bases). The DNA end favors TRBJ2-7, so the J call may be wrong. The CDR3 spans 16 residues. The CDR3 sequence: CASSLSAGNSYNEQYF. DNA for the CDR3: TGTGCCAGCAGTTTAAGTGCGGGGAACTCCTACAATGAGCAGTACTTC.

The chain joins TRBV6-4 to TRBJ2-1; no clear D. V lost 6 bases, J lost 13 bases, and 22 bases lay in between. This CDR3 is built from 14 residues. Germline V gene sequence: CDR1 MRHNA, CDR2 SNTAGT. CDR3 nucleotide sequence: TGTGCCAGCAGGCAAACTGCCGGCCAAGAGACCCAGTTCTTC. This gives the protein CASRQTAGQETQFF.

In its sample, this clonotype was seen a few times. This chain connects TRBV2 to TRBJ2-3, with 9 bases that match TRBD1. This CDR3 region has 15 residues. Germline loops: CDR1 SNHLY, CDR2 FYNNEI. After removal of 7 bases from V and 2 bases from J, the junction contained 7 bases not matched to a gene. CDR3 nucleotides: TGTGCCAGCAAGATGGACAGGGGATCCACAGATACGCAGTATTTT. Translated: CASKMDRGSTDTQYF.

The chain combines TRBV5-1 with TRBJ2-1, with no clear D. The CDR3 totals 17 residues. CDR1 is SGHRS and CDR2 is YFSETQ in the germline V gene. The V gene lost 8 bases and the J gene lost 0 bases, with 21 bases spanning the gap. CDR3: CASSQARLQSSYNEQFF. The CDR3 nucleotides are TGCGCCAGTTCCCAGGCGAGATTACAAAGCTCCTACAATGAGCAGTTCTTC.

CDR3 protein: CASSLRLAIDEQYF. CDR3 in DNA: TGCGCCAGCAGCTTGCGGCTAGCGATCGATGAGCAGTACTTC. The gene calls are TRBV5-1 and TRBJ2-5, with a weak D call TRBD2 (6 bases). V lost 1 base and J lost 11, with 18 bases in between. This CDR3 is built from 14 residues. Per the germline V gene, CDR1 is SGHRS and CDR2 is YFSETQ.

The chain combines TRBV6-2 or TRBV6-3 with TRBJ1-5, with 8 positions matching TRBD1. V was pared by 5 bases and J by 5 bases, with 5 bases of the junction left unmatched. Per germline, CDR1 MNHEY and CDR2 SVGEGT. This CDR3 contains 14 residues. The CDR3 spells CASSPLTGDQPQHF. The CDR3, as DNA: TGTGCCAGCAGTCCACTGACAGGGGATCAGCCCCAGCATTTT.

V and J are TRBV12-3 or TRBV12-4 and TRBJ2-3, with TRBD2 matching over 10 bases. V shed 4 bases and J 3 bases; nucleotides not matched to a gene: 10. The CDR3 totals 17 residues. CDR3 in amino acids: CASSSERGGLRTDTQYF. The CDR3 region has the DNA TGTGCCAGCAGTTCAGAGCGGGGGGGCCTAAGGACAGATACGCAGTATTTT.

Ten or more counts support this clonotype. V usage is TRBV7-6 and J usage is TRBJ1-6; D is unclear. CDR1 is SGHVS and CDR2 is FNYEAQ in the germline V gene. The CDR3 contains 16 residues. Trimming stripped 1 base from V and 3 bases from J, with 10 bases between. CDR3 bases: TGTGCCAGCAGCTTAGAGGGCCGAAACTATAATTCACCCCTCCACTTT. Protein sequence: CASSLEGRNYNSPLHF.

The V and J genes are TRBV20-1 and TRBJ2-7, with TRBD2 identical over 9 bases. The CDR3 runs 15 residues. With 3 bases clipped from V and 3 bases from J, the junction kept 9 bases outside the gene matches. Germline V CDR1 and CDR2: DFQATT, SNEGSKA (reference sequence). The CDR3: CSARPRGGGNYEQYF. In nucleotides, the CDR3 is TGCAGTGCTAGGCCCCGCGGGGGGGGAAACTACGAGCAGTACTTC.

This rearrangement joins TRBV4-3 to TRBJ2-3; 10 nucleotides align to TRBD2. CDR1 and CDR2 (germline): LGHNA, YSLEER. The CDR3 has 16 amino acids. V dropped 3 bases and J dropped 2; count of bases not matched to a gene: 5. The CDR3, as DNA: TGCGCCAGCAGCCAGCTAGGACTAGCGGCCACAGATACGCAGTATTTT. It translates to CASSQLGLAATDTQYF.

This clonotype was detected a few times. V and J are TRBV5-1 and TRBJ2-7; tentatively, D is TRBD1 or TRBD2 (5 bases each). Per the germline V gene, CDR1 is SGHRS and CDR2 is YFSETQ. Trimming removed 0 bases from V and 5 bases from J, with 12 bases in between. The CDR3 covers 14 residues. Here the CDR3 DNA reads TGCGCCAGCAGCTTGGTGGGACGGTGGGACGAGCAGTACTTC. Translating gives CASSLVGRWDEQYF. The full variable domain, with the rest looked up from reference TRBV5-1 and TRBJ2-7, is KAGVTQTPRYLIKTRGQQVTLSCSPISGHRSVSWYQQTPGQGLQFLFEYFSETQRNKGNFPGRFSGRQFSNSRSEMNVSTLELGDSALYLCASSLVGRWDEQYFGPGTRLTVT.

This rearrangement joins TRBV7-2 to TRBJ2-1, with TRBD1 matching over 7 bases. The ends lost 6 bases at V and 12 bases at J; junction bases unmatched: 17. This CDR3 contains 15 residues. Germline CDR1 and CDR2: SGHTA and FQGNSA. CDR3 bases: TGTGCCAGCAGTCTTCCGGGACAGCGACCTTTAGGGCAGTTCTTC. Protein: CASSLPGQRPLGQFF.

The CDR3 DNA reads TGTGCCAGCAGCTTAAGGATGGGCGGGGGGACAGATACGCAGTATTTT. It translates to CASSLRMGGGTDTQYF. The chain couples TRBV11-2 to TRBJ2-3; 8 positions match TRBD2. CDR1 and CDR2 from the germline V gene are SGHAT and FQNNGV. The J segment lost 3 bases and the V segment lost 2 bases, leaving 7 bases of the junction unmatched. This CDR3 is 16 amino acids long.

The chain links TRBV25-1 to TRBJ2-2, with D possibly TRBD1 on 6 matching bases. Looked up from germline, CDR1 is MGHDK and CDR2 is SYGVNS. With 8 bases removed from V and 5 bases from J, the gap between germline ends came to 15 bases. The CDR3 sequence is 14 residues long. This CDR3 reads CASRRGDATGELFF. The CDR3 DNA sequence: TGTGCCAGCCGCAGGGGAGATGCTACCGGGGAGCTGTTTTTT.

J is TRBJ2-7 and V is TRBV20-1; tentatively, D is TRBD2 (6 bases). From germline, CDR1 is DFQATT and CDR2 SNEGSKA (reference sequence). The V end was cut by 5 bases, the J end by 0 bases, with 17 bases between. The CDR3 is made up of 15 amino acids. The chain's CDR3 is CSAPTSSAASYEQYF. For the CDR3, the DNA is TGCAGTGCTCCTACCTCTAGCGCTGCCTCCTACGAGCAGTACTTC.

V usage is TRBV5-1 and J usage is TRBJ2-7; the match to TRBD1 covers 11 bases. The J segment lost 6 bases and the V segment lost 4 bases, leaving 15 bases of the junction unmatched. This CDR3 is 17 amino acids long. Germline CDR1 SGHRS, CDR2 YFSETQ. The CDR3 is CASSRLPPGTGGSEQYF. DNA for the CDR3: TGCGCCAGCAGCCGCCTCCCACCCGGGACAGGGGGAAGCGAGCAGTACTTC.

The genes are TRBV24-1 and TRBJ2-1; the D is unclear. Germline V gene sequence: CDR1 KGHDR, CDR2 SFDVKD. Trimming stripped 6 bases from V and 7 bases from J, with 9 bases between. CDR3 length equals 12 residues. The CDR3: CATSSGPNEQFF. CDR3 nucleotide sequence: TGTGCCACCAGTTCTGGGCCAAATGAGCAGTTCTTC.

The V gene is TRBV29-1, the J gene TRBJ1-5; D is possibly TRBD1 (5 bases). The germline V gene has CDR1 SQVTM and CDR2 ANQGSEA. Trimming took off 4 bases at V and 4 bases at J, with 11 bases between the two ends. The CDR3 length is 13 residues. Written as DNA, the CDR3 is TGCAGCGTTGTGCAGGGAGGGAATCAGCCCCAGCATTTT. Protein product: CSVVQGGNQPQHF.

The V call is TRBV20-1, the J call TRBJ2-7; no firm D call. The CDR3 loop spans 14 amino acids. Germline assignment: CDR1 DFQATT and CDR2 SNEGSKA (reference sequence). V lost 3 bases to trimming and J lost 7 bases, with 19 bases between them. This CDR3 reads CSASLKARASEQYF. Written as DNA, the CDR3 is TGCAGTGCTAGCCTGAAGGCTAGGGCCTCTGAGCAGTACTTC.

A note on this clonotype: Compared with germline, one end of the junction differs, possibly owing to a read error. This chain uses TRBV24-1 with TRBJ2-5, with D possibly TRBD1 on 5 matching bases. Germline CDR1 and CDR2: KGHDR and SFDVKD. The CDR3 consists of 14 residues. CDR3 nucleotide sequence: TGTACCACCTCGCCTAAACAGGAAAAAGAGACCCAGTACTTC. It specifies CTTSPKQEKETQYF.

As regards this clonotype: Germline and junction disagree at one end, which may indicate a read error. The chain employs TRBV18 and TRBJ2-3, with D possibly being TRBD1 or TRBD2 (6 bases each). Germline-derived CDR1 and CDR2 are KGHSH and LQKENI. The CDR3 spans 15 residues. CDR3 sequence: CASSPGGGSTDTRYF. The CDR3 nucleotides are TGTGCCAGCTCACCTGGAGGGGGGAGCACAGATACGCGGTATTTT.

This clonotype was recorded once. The chain joins TRBV5-5 to TRBJ2-7; TRBD2 agrees at 7 bases. Germline V gives CDR1 SGHKS, CDR2 YYEKEE (reference sequence). The CDR3 spans 14 residues. V shed 6 bases, J shed 7 bases, and the junction held 13 bases outside the gene matches. CDR3 in amino acids: CASNLPGGPREQYF. The CDR3 DNA is TGTGCCAGCAACTTACCGGGAGGTCCTCGGGAGCAGTACTTC.